A selection of T cell receptor beta chains follows, all from one sample in a study of CD8+ T cells in alopecia areata. The table came from immunoSEQ multiplex PCR; TCRdb's copy has only in-frame clones and leaves some out. Of 190,000 or so clones listed, about three fifths were seen once; the top ten hold around an eighth. The source was CD8+ T cells sorted from blood, collected at week 24, from a patient treated with tofacitinib. These receptors all stem from a human donor with alopecia areata. Each CDR3 is given with its conserved first and last residue. A D gene is named only where the DNA matches it firmly. Size is omitted from some rows. Given values are once, few, many or a class for expanded clones.

abundance,d_gene,v_gene,j_gene,CDR3nt,CDR3aa
many,.,TRBV29-1,TRBJ2-5,TGCAGCGTTGAAGATCTTCGGGTTGGGACCCAGTACTTC,CSVEDLRVGTQYF
.,.,TRBV29-1,TRBJ2-1,TGCAGCGTTTTTCGGGACACCGGTGTTGGAGCCTCTTACAATGAGCAGTTCTTC,CSVFRDTGVGASYNEQFF
.,.,TRBV5-1,TRBJ1-1,TGCGCCAGCGGAGTGGGGGCGAACACTGAAGCTTTCTTT,CASGVGANTEAFF
.,TRBD1,TRBV5-6,TRBJ1-5,TGTGCCAGCAGCTCAACCGGGACAGGGGAACAGCCCCAGCATTTT,CASSSTGTGEQPQHF
few,.,TRBV7-6,TRBJ2-7,TGTGCCAGCAGCTTAGCCGGGTCCATATCCTACGAGCAGTACTTC,CASSLAGSISYEQYF
few,.,TRBV10-3,TRBJ1-2,TGTGCCACCGGAGACAGCTCCTATGGCTACACCTTC,CATGDSSYGYTF
.,.,TRBV4-1,TRBJ2-3,TGCGCCAGCAGCCAAGATCCCTCCTACTCCACAGATACGCAGTATTTT,CASSQDPSYSTDTQYF
.,.,TRBV6-5,TRBJ1-1,TGTGCCAGCAGGGTTCAGGGAAGGACTGAAGCTTTCTTT,CASRVQGRTEAFF
.,.,TRBV19,TRBJ1-1,TGTGCCAGTACCCTCTTGCAGGGTGGCACTGAAGCTTTCTTT,CASTLLQGGTEAFF
.,.,TRBV29-1,TRBJ1-2,TGCAGCGCCACGGGGACGTATGGCTACACCTTC,CSATGTYGYTF
.,.,TRBV29-1,TRBJ1-2,TGCAGCGGGACCTACATCGAGGGCTACACCTTC,CSGTYIEGYTF
many,.,TRBV30,TRBJ1-5,TGTGCCTGGAGCGATTTCAAACAGAGCAATCAGCCCCAGCATTTT,CAWSDFKQSNQPQHF
.,TRBD1,TRBV2,TRBJ2-5,TGTGCCAGCACCGGGACAGGGGACCAAGAGACCCAGTACTTC,CASTGTGDQETQYF
.,.,TRBV7-9,TRBJ1-2,TGTGCCAGCAGCTTTGGTGAGGGTGGCTATGGCTACACCTTC,CASSFGEGGYGYTF
.,TRBD2,TRBV29-1,TRBJ2-3,TGCAGCGCCGACGCCAGGACTAGTGCAGATACGCAGTATTTT,CSADARTSADTQYF
.,.,TRBV7-9,TRBJ2-1,TGTGCCAGCAGGGCAGGGTACAATGAGCAGTTCTTC,CASRAGYNEQFF
few,TRBD1,TRBV29-1,TRBJ1-1,TGCAGCGCCCCAGGGGGCACTGAAGCTTTCTTT,CSAPGGTEAFF
few,.,TRBV5-1,TRBJ1-1,TGCGCCAGCAGCTTGGTTTTAGCGGGATTGAACACTGAAGCTTTCTTT,CASSLVLAGLNTEAFF
.,.,TRBV30,TRBJ1-3,TGTGCCTGGAGAAATGGAAACACCATATATTTT,CAWRNGNTIYF
once,TRBD1,TRBV4-2,TRBJ2-2,TGTGCCAGCAGCCAGAGGACAGGGGCTGTCGGGGAGCTGTTTTTT,CASSQRTGAVGELFF
.,.,TRBV6-5,TRBJ2-5,TGTGCCAGCAGTCAGGGTTTTACTTATCAAGAGACCCAGTACTTC,CASSQGFTYQETQYF
.,TRBD2,TRBV19,TRBJ2-7,TGTGCCAGTAGTATGGGAGGGGCGAGCTCCTACGAGCAGTACTTC,CASSMGGASSYEQYF
.,.,TRBV25-1,TRBJ2-3,TGTGCCAGCAGTGAGGGGCAGGGCTCAGATACGCAGTATTTT,CASSEGQGSDTQYF
few,TRBD1,TRBV27,TRBJ2-6,TGTGCCAGCAGTCAGGGGGCTGGGGCCAACGTCCTGACTTTC,CASSQGAGANVLTF
.,TRBD1,TRBV30,TRBJ2-7,TGTGCCTGGAGTGTAGGGACAGGGGGATACGAGCAGTACTTC,CAWSVGTGGYEQYF
few,.,TRBV25-1,TRBJ2-7,TGTGCCAGCAGTGAACTTGAGCAGTACTTC,CASSELEQYF
.,TRBD1,TRBV2,TRBJ1-6,TGTGCCAGCACGGAGGGACAGATAAATTCACCCCTCCACTTT,CASTEGQINSPLHF
.,.,TRBV19,TRBJ1-1,TGTGCCAGTAGTTCGGCAGGGAAGAACACTGAAGCTTTCTTT,CASSSAGKNTEAFF
few,TRBD2,TRBV13,TRBJ2-1,TGTGCCAGCAGCCTGGGGACTAGCGGGGTCAATGAGCAGTTCTTC,CASSLGTSGVNEQFF
.,.,TRBV30,TRBJ2-3,TGTGCCTGGACCTACCTCTTAACCAGCACAGATACGCAGTATTTT,CAWTYLLTSTDTQYF
.,.,TRBV29-1,TRBJ2-3,TGCAGCGTTGAAAAACGACAGGCCACTACAGATACGCAGTATTTT,CSVEKRQATTDTQYF
.,.,TRBV4-1,TRBJ2-3,TGCGCCAGCAGCCAAGTAGGCCGCCCAGATACGCAGTATTTT,CASSQVGRPDTQYF
few,.,TRBV7-9,TRBJ2-1,TGTGCCAGCAGCTTAAGACAGTTTTTAAATGAGCAGTTCTTC,CASSLRQFLNEQFF